The 4 T cell receptor beta chains below were found in one sample sequenced in a study of blood T cell repertoires in COVID-19. The method was immunoSEQ multiplex PCR; TCRdb's version includes in-frame clones alone and lacks a portion of them. In the table there are some 200,000 clones, around nine tenths of which are singletons. Material: peripheral blood. All receptors come from a woman in her thirties or forties with acute or convalescent COVID-19.

The chain has TRBV29-1 and TRBJ2-3; 7 nucleotides match TRBD1. Germline assignment: CDR1 SQVTM and CDR2 ANQGSEA. This CDR3 contains 16 residues. J lost 1 base, V lost 7 bases, and 14 bases had no gene match. The CDR3 spells CSAAGGIIGGTDTQYF. The CDR3 nucleotides are TGCAGCGCGGCAGGGGGAATTATAGGGGGCACAGATACGCAGTATTTT.

The V and J genes are TRBV11-1 and TRBJ1-2; the match to TRBD1 covers 9 bases. Germline CDR1 is SGHAT and CDR2 is FQDESV (reference sequence). The CDR3 runs 16 residues. With V trimmed by 1 base and J by 5 bases, 8 bases remained unmatched. CDR3 DNA: TGTGCCAGCAGCTTAGTCGGGTTGGGGACAGGGTATGGCTACACCTTC. This translates into CASSLVGLGTGYGYTF.

The chain carries TRBV5-6 and TRBJ2-7; 11 nucleotides align to TRBD2. The CDR3 length is 15 residues. Germline V gene sequence: CDR1 SGHDT, CDR2 YYEEEE. V lost 0 bases, J lost 4 bases, and 3 bases stayed unmatched. Here the CDR3 DNA reads TGTGCCAGCAGCTTGGTAGCGGGGGGGCTGTACGAGCAGTACGTC. It specifies CASSLVAGGLYEQYV.

The chain carries TRBV11-2 and TRBJ2-3; the match to TRBD1 covers 9 bases. The CDR3 runs 16 residues. The germline CDR1 and CDR2 sequences are SGHAT and FQNNGV. The ends lost 5 bases at V and 2 bases at J; junction bases unmatched: 8. This CDR3 is CASSRRGTGFTDTQYF. The DNA of the CDR3 is TGTGCCAGCAGCCGGAGGGGGACAGGGTTCACAGATACGCAGTATTTT. Based on the CDR3 plus reference TRBV11-2 and TRBJ2-3, the full variable domain is EAGVAQSPRYKIIEKRQSVAFWCNPISGHATLYWYQQILGQGPKLLIQFQNNGVVDDSQLPKDRFSAERLKGVDSTLKIQPAKLEDSAVYLCASSRRGTGFTDTQYFGPGTRLTVL.